What follows describes a single T cell receptor beta chain. Its antigen is unknown. Base qualities are not recorded, but no much larger clone differs from it by a single base. The record originates from a study of long-term antiretroviral therapy in people with HIV (dated by TCRdb to between 2021 and 2024). Study-level background: The earliest samples were collected roughly a decade before the 2015 WHO recommendation for immediate ART, at a time when ART was usually postponed until CD4 counts fell. This retrospective serial study examined whether starting ART and sustained HIV suppression were associated with changes in the composition and diversity of the TRB repertoire in peripheral blood. A total of around 190 cryopreserved PBMC samples came from 30 or so adults with confirmed HIV infection and were collected serially over a mean of roughly six years (range 1-12). Among the roughly 30 participants with HIV, eleven were female. No cross-contamination during QIAcube processing turned up in test extractions that ran a monoclonal T-cell line alongside 25 to 35 polyclonal samples.

Sequencing of the TRB variable region was done with the immunoSEQ hsTCRB v3.0 assay at survey level resolution. TRB sequencing targeted a depth of about 35,000-50,000 T-cell genomes per sample. An Illumina MiSeq with a v3 150-cycle kit was used to sequence the pooled TRB libraries. The study's own analysis went as follows. Repertoire analysis was performed in R inside a reproducible Nextflow workflow that covered QC, data transformation and analysis. LymphoSeq2, an R package for exploring AIRR-Seq data, was used to implement custom analyses. A few samples that produced fewer than 5000 total TRB sequences were removed, so 180 or so HIV repertoires were analyzed. Among the 180 to 200 retained HIV repertoires, approximately 59 were collected before ART initiation and more than 120 after ART initiation. Each repertoire was downsampled to 5000 TRB nucleotide sequences, and summary statistics were averaged across 100 downsampling iterations. The analysis kept only TRB sequences whose CDR3 regions were at least seven amino acids long. A Shannon entropy-derived clonality score and the Gini coefficient were used to measure diversity. In repertoire networks, the top 5000 CDR3 amino acid sequences were linked whenever an edit distance of one separated two sequences. Antigen specificity groups and MHC restriction were predicted for TRB CDR3 amino acid sequences with GLIPH2. Known CMV, EBV, HIV or tissue antigen associations were flagged by matching CDR3 amino acid sequences against VDJdb and McPAS-TCR. Pre-ART, post-ART and control groups were compared with Wilcoxon signed-rank tests and Holm-Bonferroni correction. Imported from immuneACCESS, the table was reduced by TCRdb to in-frame sequences with V and J called. These copies leave out some clones; in studies compared against another copy, an unresolved V gene accounts for under half, and the cause of the remainder is not known. V, J and clone size derive from that table, while D and trimming were established from the DNA sequence. The sample yields about 29,000 clones; about 95% were counted once. 8.1% of the sample lies in the top ten.

Overall study outcomes, separate from this receptor: Since PBMC availability was limited, sequencing covered only the TCR beta chain, with no alpha chain pairing. Inferences about post-ART repertoire changes were limited because no data were available on ART adherence, viral resistance or therapy changes. CDR3 length ranges in HIV repertoires were narrower than in controls, and network structure suggested an antigen-experienced repertoire with only a slight naive shift after ART. Samples dated from about 2004 to 2018, and the ART regimens used may be less effective than current ones. Starting ART was linked to a significant rise in TRB diversity, yet even after long-term ART the diversity remained significantly lower than in transplant donor controls. Because cell numbers in pre-ART samples were limited, unsorted PBMC were profiled instead of sorted CD4+ and CD8+ T cells. The repertoire was dominated across all time points by expanded TRB clones identified before ART initiation, although this dominance was seen to fluctuate and to decrease in many PLHIV after ART.

The germline V gene (reference sequence) yields MNHNY for CDR1 and SVGAGI for CDR2. Germline trimming: 7 bases from V, 6 bases from J; junction bases outside gene matches: 1. The CDR3 has 11 amino acids, counting the end cysteine and phenylalanine. Only the CDR3 DNA stays, 33 bases, in frame from base 1. To be included, a participant needed at least one PBMC sample from before ART initiation plus at least two post-ART samples. Every participant with HIV received treatment in the United States of America. Before DNA extraction, cryopreserved samples containing 1-10 million PBMC were thawed and washed. At the time of the earliest PBMC sample for each participant with HIV, ages ranged from roughly 23 to 55 years. Each participant contributed PBMC samples from 1-4 timepoints before ART initiation and 2-8 timepoints after ART initiation, with a median of 7 samples. For every participant, serial HIV viral load, CD4+ T-cell count, ART history and demographic data were obtained. Genomic DNA was extracted from unsorted PBMC with a Qiagen kit on a QIAcube, processed in batches of 12 samples.

The sequence links TRBV6-6 to TRBJ2-3, with 7 bases matching TRBD1. The sample consisted of unsorted PBMCs, taken 5.3 years after starting antiretroviral therapy. This TCR was sampled from a man younger than 40 with HIV. The nucleotide sequence reads TGTGCCAGCACCAGGGGGGATACGCAGTATTTT. This translates into CASTRGDTQYF.